This entry lists 9 T cell receptor beta chains sequenced from one sample in a study of response to subunit inactivated influenza vaccine. TCRdb reprocessed the RT-PCR reads with MiXCR, giving one entry per CDR3 protein. The table includes hundreds of thousands of distinct CDR3 sequences, 12% detected once. Sequencing used non-naive T cells sorted from PBMCs, obtained less than 15 days before vaccination. Source of these receptors: a man aged 50 or older who received an inactivated influenza vaccine.

The V call is TRBV7-8, the J call TRBJ2-5, with D possibly matching TRBD2 (5 bases). The CDR3 is 15 amino acids. The V end was cut by 4 bases, the J end by 5 bases, with 17 bases between. CDR1 and CDR2 from the germline V gene are SGHVS and FQNEAQ. The DNA for the CDR3 is TGTGCCAGCAGCTCTCTCGGGAATAGTTTGGAGACCCAGTACTTC. This sequence encodes CASSSLGNSLETQYF.

The genes are TRBV5-1 and TRBJ2-2; TRBD2 might be the D (6 bases). Germline V gene sequence: CDR1 SGHRS, CDR2 YFSETQ. Trimming took off 4 bases at V and 7 bases at J, with 11 bases between the two ends. The length of the CDR3 is 13 residues. The CDR3 region is CASSLRDRGELFF. The CDR3 nucleotides read TGCGCCAGCAGCCTGCGGGACCGCGGGGAGCTGTTTTTT.

This clonotype was picked up many times. This chain joins TRBV9 and TRBJ2-3, with D unresolved. The germline gives CDR1 SGDLS, CDR2 YYNGEE. V was pared by 4 bases and J by 2 bases, with 14 bases between. CDR3 length equals 15 residues. The CDR3 DNA follows: TGTGCCAGCAGCACCCGAACCGGAACCACAGATACGCAGTATTTT. Residues: CASSTRTGTTDTQYF.

This chain uses TRBV20-1 with TRBJ2-5; the D gene could be TRBD1 or TRBD2 (5 bases each). V was pared by 7 bases and J by 5 bases, with 14 bases between. The germline CDR1 and CDR2 sequences are DFQATT and SNEGSKA (reference sequence). The CDR3 spans 12 residues. The CDR3 is CSGYSGRETQYF. In DNA, the CDR3 is TGCAGTGGGTACTCGGGACGGGAGACCCAGTACTTC.

This clonotype appeared a few times. The rearrangement uses TRBV7-6 and TRBJ2-3; 12 bases agree with TRBD2. Germline V lookup: CDR1 SGHVS, CDR2 FNYEAQ. There are 16 residues in the CDR3. J lost 4 bases, V lost 0 bases, and 2 bases had no gene match. The CDR3: CASSLAASGRADTQYF. The DNA for the CDR3 is TGTGCCAGCAGCTTAGCGGCTAGCGGGAGGGCAGATACGCAGTATTTT.

J is TRBJ1-2 and V is TRBV10-3; D is uncertain. The CDR3 runs 14 residues. V lost 6 bases to trimming and J lost 4 bases, with 15 bases between them. The V gene's germline CDR1 is ENHRY and CDR2 SYGVKD. The CDR3 region is CAIRAEPGVYGYTF. CDR3 DNA sequence: TGTGCCATCAGGGCGGAACCCGGGGTCTATGGCTACACCTTC.

This clonotype has more than one count but fewer than ten. The gene calls are TRBV20-1 and TRBJ1-2; D perhaps matches TRBD1 (5 bases). V lost 6 bases to trimming and J lost 6 bases, with 20 bases between them. CDR1 and CDR2 (germline): DFQATT, SNEGSKA (reference sequence). CDR3 length: 14 amino acids. The CDR3 here is CSAARAGSGDGYTF. CDR3 in DNA: TGCAGTGCCGCCAGGGCAGGGTCTGGAGATGGCTACACCTTC.

The chain is built from TRBV29-1 and TRBJ2-3; D remains ambiguous. Germline CDR1 is SQVTM and CDR2 is ANQGSEA. The CDR3 has 12 residues. V gave up 7 bases and J gave up 5 bases, with 13 bases separating them. Here the CDR3 reads CSGSISGDTQYF. CDR3 DNA: TGCAGCGGTTCGATTTCTGGAGATACGCAGTATTTT.

This clonotype was counted ten times or more. This chain links TRBV4-3 with TRBJ2-7; D is ambiguous. The V gene's germline CDR1 is LGHNA and CDR2 YSLEER. With 0 bases removed from V and 4 bases from J, the gap between germline ends came to 10 bases. CDR3 length: 14 residues. The CDR3 nucleotides are TGCGCCAGCAGCCAAGATGGTGGAGTTTACGAGCAGTACTTC. Encoded protein: CASSQDGGVYEQYF.